Below, 8 T cell receptor beta chains from the same sample are listed, as sequenced in a study of CD8+ T cells in alopecia areata. The treatment here: oral pan-JAK inhibitor, 5-10 mg twice daily. Peripheral blood, together with lesional scalp punch biopsies, was collected from alopecia areata patients. Following RNA extraction, reverse transcription yielded cDNA that acted as the sequencing template. Libraries were prepared by immunoSEQ multiplex PCR; TCRdb keeps only in-frame clonotypes and omits some of them. The sample has about 3,300 clones; roughly 80% are singletons. The sequenced sample was skin, obtained at week 24, from a patient treated with tofacitinib. All receptors come from a human donor with alopecia areata.

The V gene is TRBV19, the J gene TRBJ1-2, with TRBD1 identical over 7 bases. With V trimmed by 5 bases and J by 5 bases, 5 bases remained unmatched. The CDR3 spans 13 residues. Germline CDR1 LNHDA, CDR2 SQIVND (reference sequence). CDR3 sequence reads: CASSGGGEYGYTF. As DNA, the CDR3 is TGTGCCAGTAGTGGAGGGGGCGAGTATGGCTACACCTTC.

This clone was detected once. This chain links TRBV29-1 with TRBJ2-7; D is perhaps TRBD1 (6 bases). The length of the CDR3 is 13 residues. V shed 7 bases and J shed 4 bases, with 17 bases lying between them. Germline lookup yields CDR1 SQVTM and CDR2 ANQGSEA. The CDR3 reads CSATGQFQYEQYF. Written as DNA, the CDR3 is TGCAGCGCCACCGGACAGTTCCAATACGAGCAGTACTTC.

The chain is built from TRBV7-2 and TRBJ2-5, with TRBD1 as a possible D gene (5 bases). The DNA end is more similar to TRBJ2-7, so the J call may be wrong. The length of the CDR3 is 14 residues. Germline V gene sequence: CDR1 SGHTA, CDR2 FQGNSA. CDR3 nucleotides: TGTGCCAGCAGCTTAGAAAGACAGAGCTACGAGCAGTACTTC. Protein product: CASSLERQSYEQYF.

The rearrangement links TRBV7-2 to TRBJ2-5; D might be TRBD1 (5 bases). The CDR3 sequence is 13 residues long. The V end lost 4 bases, the J end lost 5 bases, and 11 bases lay between the germline ends. Germline V gives CDR1 SGHTA, CDR2 FQGNSA. The CDR3 loop is CASSSQGWETQYF. CDR3 DNA: TGTGCCAGCAGCTCTCAGGGCTGGGAGACCCAGTACTTC. The full variable domain, in which reference TRBV7-2 and TRBJ2-5 provide the parts outside the CDR3, is GAGVSQSPSNKVTEKGKDVELRCDPISGHTALYWYRQSLGQGLEFLIYFQGNSAPDKSGLPSDRFSAERTGGSVSTLTIQRTQQEDSAVYLCASSSQGWETQYFGPGTRLLVL.

This clone was detected only a few times. The chain links TRBV23-1 to TRBJ2-5; D is unclear. TRBV23-1 is identified as an open reading frame with a role that is uncertain. Trimming pared 7 bases from V and 5 bases from J, leaving 14 bases between. The CDR3 consists of 13 residues. The CDR3 sequence is CASNPEVPETQYF. CDR3 DNA sequence: TGCGCCAGCAACCCCGAGGTCCCGGAGACCCAGTACTTC.

The chain uses TRBV29-1 and TRBJ1-3, with D hard to call. V dropped 6 bases and J dropped 4 bases, with 13 bases sitting between them. Germline V gene data show CDR1 as SQVTM and CDR2 as ANQGSEA. CDR3 size: 13 residues. CDR3 in amino acids: CSVSSTGGNTIYF. The CDR3 nucleotides read TGCAGCGTCTCCTCGACGGGCGGAAACACCATATATTTT.

V gene TRBV2 combines with J gene TRBJ1-2, with 7 nucleotides matching TRBD1. Germline trimming cut 5 bases from V and 5 bases from J; bases unmatched to any gene: 8. This CDR3 has 14 amino acids. CDR1 and CDR2 (germline): SNHLY, FYNNEI. The CDR3 DNA sequence: TGTGCCAGCAGTCAGGGGGGGACCGGGTATGGCTACACCTTC. This codes for CASSQGGTGYGYTF.

This clone has only a few counts. The chain joins TRBV7-9 to TRBJ1-4; weak D call: TRBD1 (5 bases). Trimming shortened V by 3 bases and J by 3 bases, and 8 bases separated the two germline ends. CDR3 size: 14 residues. CDR1 is SEHNR and CDR2 is FQNEAQ in the germline V gene (reference sequence). The CDR3 sequence is CASSLRGANEKLFF. CDR3 coding DNA: TGTGCCAGCAGCTTGAGGGGAGCTAATGAAAAACTGTTTTTT.